A selection of T cell receptor beta chains follows, all from one sample in a study of T cells in Graves' hyperthyroidism and ophthalmopathy. TCRdb itself ran the multiplex PCR reads through MiXCR, one entry per CDR3 protein. The sample consists of roughly 380,000 distinct CDR3 sequences, roughly 14% of them appearing once. Sequences were obtained from blood. All receptors come from a man aged 25 to 40 with Graves' hyperthyroidism that later progressed to Graves' ophthalmopathy. CDR3s include the opening cysteine and the closing phenylalanine or tryptophan. The D gene is left open where the match is weak. Clone size appears in some rows only: once, few, many, or a class for an expanded clone.

clone size: many
D gene: .
J gene: TRBJ2-5
V gene: TRBV10-3
CDR3 DNA: TGTGCCATCAGTGAGGACGGGACAGTCGGGAGAGAGACCCAGTACTTC
CDR3 protein: CAISEDGTVGRETQYF

clone size: many
D gene: TRBD1
J gene: TRBJ2-2
V gene: TRBV7-9
CDR3 DNA: TGTGCCAGCAGCTGGGGGACAGGACTGAACACCGGGGAGCTGTTTTTT
CDR3 protein: CASSWGTGLNTGELFF

clone size: few
D gene: TRBD2
J gene: TRBJ2-1
V gene: TRBV28
CDR3 DNA: TGTGCCAGCAGTTTATTGGGTGGCGGGGGGGCTCTGAATGAGCAGTTCTTC
CDR3 protein: CASSLLGGGGALNEQFF

clone size: many
D gene: TRBD2
J gene: TRBJ2-3
V gene: TRBV5-1
CDR3 DNA: TGCGCCAGCAGCTTGGTAGGCGGGGGGAAGACGGATACGCAGTATTTT
CDR3 protein: CASSLVGGGKTDTQYF

clone size: .
D gene: TRBD2
J gene: TRBJ2-1
V gene: TRBV4-1
CDR3 DNA: TGCGCCAGCAGCCAAACACTAGCGGGGTTGGGCAATGAGCAGTTCTTC
CDR3 protein: CASSQTLAGLGNEQFF

clone size: many
D gene: TRBD1
J gene: TRBJ1-1
V gene: TRBV18
CDR3 DNA: TGTGCCAGCTCAGCAACAGGGGGCACTGAAGCTTTCTTT
CDR3 protein: CASSATGGTEAFF

clone size: many
D gene: .
J gene: TRBJ1-1
V gene: TRBV9
CDR3 DNA: TGTGCCAGCAGCACCAGCGGCGGGGAGAACACTGAAGCTTTCTTT
CDR3 protein: CASSTSGGENTEAFF

clone size: .
D gene: .
J gene: TRBJ2-1
V gene: TRBV14
CDR3 DNA: TGTGCCAGCCAGGGATGGGGGGGGCCCTACAATGAGCAGTTCTTC
CDR3 protein: CASQGWGGPYNEQFF

clone size: many
D gene: TRBD2
J gene: TRBJ2-7
V gene: TRBV20-1
CDR3 DNA: TGCAGTGCGGGGAGGACGCGGGGGGTCTCCTACGAGCAGTACTTC
CDR3 protein: CSAGRTRGVSYEQYF

clone size: few
D gene: .
J gene: TRBJ2-5
V gene: TRBV20-1
CDR3 DNA: TGCAGTGCAGAACCGGGACTGACTTTCGAGACCCAGTACTTC
CDR3 protein: CSAEPGLTFETQYF

clone size: .
D gene: TRBD1
J gene: TRBJ2-5
V gene: TRBV27
CDR3 DNA: TGTGCCAGCAGCAGGAGGGGGACAGGGGTGGGAGAGACCCAGTACTTC
CDR3 protein: CASSRRGTGVGETQYF

clone size: .
D gene: TRBD2
J gene: TRBJ2-2
V gene: TRBV27
CDR3 DNA: TGTGCCAGCTCCGCTAGCGGGGGGGAACGTAACGGGGAGCTGTTTTTT
CDR3 protein: CASSASGGERNGELFF

clone size: many
D gene: .
J gene: TRBJ1-2
V gene: TRBV7-2
CDR3 DNA: TGTGCCAGCAGCTTACGACAGTCTTCCTATGGCTACACCTTC
CDR3 protein: CASSLRQSSYGYTF

clone size: .
D gene: .
J gene: TRBJ1-1
V gene: TRBV6-1
CDR3 DNA: TGTGCCAGCAGGAGGGGCAGGGGAGGGATCACTGAAGCTTTCTTT
CDR3 protein: CASRRGRGGITEAFF

clone size: many
D gene: .
J gene: TRBJ1-3
V gene: TRBV6-1
CDR3 DNA: TGTGCCAGCAGGAGACAGGTCTCTGGAAACACCATATATTTT
CDR3 protein: CASRRQVSGNTIYF

clone size: many
D gene: TRBD2
J gene: TRBJ2-2
V gene: TRBV5-1
CDR3 DNA: TGCGCCAGCAGCCCTGACAGACGGGAGGCCGGGGAGCTGTTTTTT
CDR3 protein: CASSPDRREAGELFF

clone size: many
D gene: TRBD1
J gene: TRBJ1-2
V gene: TRBV6-2/TRBV6-3
CDR3 DNA: TGTGCCGGCAGCGACGGACAGGGGAATAACTATGGCTACACCTTC
CDR3 protein: CAGSDGQGNNYGYTF

clone size: once
D gene: .
J gene: TRBJ1-5
V gene: TRBV20-1
CDR3 DNA: TGCAGTGCTAGAGATCAAGTCAGGGGCGAACAGCCCCAGCATTTT
CDR3 protein: CSARDQVRGEQPQHF

clone size: many
D gene: .
J gene: TRBJ1-2
V gene: TRBV12-3/TRBV12-4
CDR3 DNA: TGTGCCAGCAGTAACCAGGGGCACTATGGCTACACCTTC
CDR3 protein: CASSNQGHYGYTF

clone size: .
D gene: TRBD1
J gene: TRBJ2-3
V gene: TRBV4-1
CDR3 DNA: TGCGCCAGCAGCCAGTACAGGGGATTGCAGTATTTT
CDR3 protein: CASSQYRGLQYF

clone size: many
D gene: .
J gene: TRBJ1-5
V gene: TRBV2
CDR3 DNA: TGTGCCAGCACCGATCGGTTGGTTAGCAATCAGCCCCAGCATTTT
CDR3 protein: CASTDRLVSNQPQHF

clone size: many
D gene: TRBD2
J gene: TRBJ2-1
V gene: TRBV28
CDR3 DNA: TGTGCCAGCAGCTTAAGCGGGGGGGTTTACAATGAGCAGTTCTTC
CDR3 protein: CASSLSGGVYNEQFF

clone size: .
D gene: .
J gene: TRBJ1-2
V gene: TRBV3-1
CDR3 DNA: TGTGCCAGCAGCCAGTCAGGGGCAGGCGGCTATGGCTACACCTTC
CDR3 protein: CASSQSGAGGYGYTF

clone size: many
D gene: .
J gene: TRBJ2-5
V gene: TRBV6-1
CDR3 DNA: TGTGCCAGCAGGTCCTTCGGACAGCCTGAAGAGACCCAGTACTTC
CDR3 protein: CASRSFGQPEETQYF

clone size: few
D gene: .
J gene: TRBJ1-1
V gene: TRBV7-2
CDR3 DNA: TGTGCCAGCAACTCCTACACTGAAGCTTTCTTT
CDR3 protein: CASNSYTEAFF

clone size: .
D gene: .
J gene: TRBJ1-6
V gene: TRBV20-1
CDR3 DNA: TGCAGTGCCAAGGGCCCCGACGCGTCACCCCTCCACTTT
CDR3 protein: CSAKGPDASPLHF

clone size: .
D gene: .
J gene: TRBJ2-3
V gene: TRBV19
CDR3 DNA: TGTGCCAGTAGTACTGGGGACGCCACAGATACGCAGTATTTT
CDR3 protein: CASSTGDATDTQYF

clone size: many
D gene: TRBD2
J gene: TRBJ2-1
V gene: TRBV11-2
CDR3 DNA: TGTGCCAGCAGCTTCAGCGGGGGGGCCTATGAGCAGTTCTTC
CDR3 protein: CASSFSGGAYEQFF

clone size: few
D gene: .
J gene: TRBJ2-7
V gene: TRBV10-1
CDR3 DNA: TGCGCCAGCAGTTCTACAGGGAATACCTACGAGCAGTACTTC
CDR3 protein: CASSSTGNTYEQYF

clone size: many
D gene: .
J gene: TRBJ2-1
V gene: TRBV20-1
CDR3 DNA: TGCAGTGCTAGAGCTGGAGGGGTCACCGATGAGCAGTTCTTC
CDR3 protein: CSARAGGVTDEQFF

clone size: few
D gene: .
J gene: TRBJ1-6
V gene: TRBV5-1
CDR3 DNA: TGCGCCAGCAGCCTGGCGGTACTCCGGTTTAATTCACCCCTCCACTTT
CDR3 protein: CASSLAVLRFNSPLHF

clone size: many
D gene: TRBD2
J gene: TRBJ2-1
V gene: TRBV20-1
CDR3 DNA: TGCAGTGCTGGCCAGACTAGCGGGGGGGCCTTTTACAATGAGCAGTTCTTC
CDR3 protein: CSAGQTSGGAFYNEQFF

clone size: few
D gene: TRBD1
J gene: TRBJ2-5
V gene: TRBV5-1
CDR3 DNA: TGCGCCAGCAGCCCGGGACAGGGGGCCAATTACCAAGAGACCCAGTACTTC
CDR3 protein: CASSPGQGANYQETQYF

clone size: .
D gene: TRBD2
J gene: TRBJ2-7
V gene: TRBV20-1
CDR3 DNA: TGCAGTGCCGGACTAGCGGTGTCCTACGAGCAGTACTTC
CDR3 protein: CSAGLAVSYEQYF

clone size: many
D gene: .
J gene: TRBJ1-6
V gene: TRBV2
CDR3 DNA: TGTGCCAGCAGTGGTGGTGACAGTTTCTTCTATAATTCACCCCTCCACTTT
CDR3 protein: CASSGGDSFFYNSPLHF

clone size: many
D gene: .
J gene: TRBJ2-3
V gene: TRBV5-1
CDR3 DNA: TGCGCCAGCAGCGGGAGCACAGATACGCAGTATTTT
CDR3 protein: CASSGSTDTQYF

clone size: many
D gene: .
J gene: TRBJ2-3
V gene: TRBV24-1
CDR3 DNA: TGTGCCACCAGTGATTTGGCCCGGGACAAAGATACGCAGTATTTT
CDR3 protein: CATSDLARDKDTQYF

clone size: .
D gene: .
J gene: TRBJ2-2
V gene: TRBV9
CDR3 DNA: TGTGCCAGCAGCGTAAACCGGGACCCCCACACCGGGGAGCTGTTTTTT
CDR3 protein: CASSVNRDPHTGELFF

clone size: many
D gene: .
J gene: TRBJ2-1
V gene: TRBV11-2
CDR3 DNA: TGTGCCAGCAGCTTAGATCCGGGGCCGAACAATGAGCAGTTCTTC
CDR3 protein: CASSLDPGPNNEQFF

clone size: many
D gene: .
J gene: TRBJ2-2
V gene: TRBV7-9
CDR3 DNA: TGTGCCACCCCGTGGGGCGCCTACACCGGGGAGCTGTTTTTT
CDR3 protein: CATPWGAYTGELFF

clone size: many
D gene: .
J gene: TRBJ2-3
V gene: TRBV27
CDR3 DNA: TGTGCCAGCAGTTTATATGACACAGATACGCAGTATTTT
CDR3 protein: CASSLYDTDTQYF

clone size: many
D gene: .
J gene: TRBJ2-1
V gene: TRBV7-9
CDR3 DNA: TGTGCCAGCAGCCCCAGGACTTCGAGACACAATGAGCAGTTCTTC
CDR3 protein: CASSPRTSRHNEQFF

clone size: .
D gene: TRBD2
J gene: TRBJ2-2
V gene: TRBV4-1
CDR3 DNA: TGCGCCAGCAGCCATTCTAGCGGGGGGGCCGGGGAGCTGTTTTTT
CDR3 protein: CASSHSSGGAGELFF

clone size: many
D gene: TRBD2
J gene: TRBJ2-7
V gene: TRBV7-9
CDR3 DNA: TGTGCCAGCAGCTCCCTTGAGCGGGGGGTCTACGAGCAGTACTTC
CDR3 protein: CASSSLERGVYEQYF

clone size: .
D gene: TRBD1
J gene: TRBJ2-2
V gene: TRBV6-1
CDR3 DNA: TGTGCCAGCACCGGGACAGAGGAGGCCGGGGAGCTGTTTTTT
CDR3 protein: CASTGTEEAGELFF

clone size: many
D gene: TRBD2
J gene: TRBJ2-7
V gene: TRBV7-3
CDR3 DNA: TGTGCCAGCAGCTTAAAGGACCTAGCGGGCCCTCCCTACGAGCAGTACTTC
CDR3 protein: CASSLKDLAGPPYEQYF

clone size: .
D gene: .
J gene: TRBJ2-7
V gene: TRBV12-5
CDR3 DNA: TGTGCTAGTGGTTGGGGACATGGGGACGAGCAGTACTTC
CDR3 protein: CASGWGHGDEQYF

clone size: .
D gene: .
J gene: TRBJ1-2
V gene: TRBV18
CDR3 DNA: TGTGCCAGCTCACCACCTTTCTCAGTCCACTATGGCTACACCTTC
CDR3 protein: CASSPPFSVHYGYTF

clone size: many
D gene: .
J gene: TRBJ2-3
V gene: TRBV9
CDR3 DNA: TGTGCCAGCAGCGTAGAGGGTACGCAGTATTTT
CDR3 protein: CASSVEGTQYF

clone size: many
D gene: TRBD2
J gene: TRBJ2-1
V gene: TRBV11-2
CDR3 DNA: TGTGCCAGCAGCCTTTTTAGCGGGGGGCCTTACAATGAGCAGTTCTTC
CDR3 protein: CASSLFSGGPYNEQFF

clone size: .
D gene: .
J gene: TRBJ1-4
V gene: TRBV19
CDR3 DNA: TGTGCCAGTAGTCCGGGGGTAACTAATGAAAAACTGTTTTTT
CDR3 protein: CASSPGVTNEKLFF

clone size: .
D gene: .
J gene: TRBJ1-5
V gene: TRBV15
CDR3 DNA: TGTGCCACCAGCATTTCCCAGGGGTGGGGGGTATATAGCAATCAGCCCCAGCATTTT
CDR3 protein: CATSISQGWGVYSNQPQHF

clone size: few
D gene: TRBD2
J gene: TRBJ2-1
V gene: TRBV20-1
CDR3 DNA: TGCAGTGCTAGCGCGCGGGGGGACCACAATGAGCAGTTCTTC
CDR3 protein: CSASARGDHNEQFF

clone size: many
D gene: TRBD1
J gene: TRBJ2-5
V gene: TRBV6-1
CDR3 DNA: TGTGCCAGCAGACAGGGGACAGGGGGAGTTTCAGAGACCCAGTACTTC
CDR3 protein: CASRQGTGGVSETQYF

clone size: .
D gene: TRBD1
J gene: TRBJ2-5
V gene: TRBV11-2
CDR3 DNA: TGTGCCAGCAGCTGGGACAGGTCACAAGAGACCCAGTACTTC
CDR3 protein: CASSWDRSQETQYF

clone size: many
D gene: .
J gene: TRBJ1-5
V gene: TRBV2
CDR3 DNA: TGTGCCAGCAGTGAAGCGCAACAGTTATATAGCAATCAGCCCCAGCATTTT
CDR3 protein: CASSEAQQLYSNQPQHF

clone size: many
D gene: TRBD1
J gene: TRBJ2-1
V gene: TRBV13
CDR3 DNA: TGTGCCAGCAGCCCGAGGACAGGGACCGGGAATGAGCAGTTCTTC
CDR3 protein: CASSPRTGTGNEQFF

clone size: few
D gene: .
J gene: TRBJ2-5
V gene: TRBV7-2
CDR3 DNA: TGTGCCAGCAGCTTAGTTATCTCGGAGACCCAGTACTTC
CDR3 protein: CASSLVISETQYF

clone size: .
D gene: .
J gene: TRBJ1-2
V gene: TRBV29-1
CDR3 DNA: TGCAGCGTCTCCGAGGGGCTTAACTATGGCTACACCTTC
CDR3 protein: CSVSEGLNYGYTF

clone size: few
D gene: TRBD1
J gene: TRBJ1-4
V gene: TRBV20-1
CDR3 DNA: TGCAGTGCTAGAGATGGGACAGGGACTAATGAAAAACTGTTTTTT
CDR3 protein: CSARDGTGTNEKLFF